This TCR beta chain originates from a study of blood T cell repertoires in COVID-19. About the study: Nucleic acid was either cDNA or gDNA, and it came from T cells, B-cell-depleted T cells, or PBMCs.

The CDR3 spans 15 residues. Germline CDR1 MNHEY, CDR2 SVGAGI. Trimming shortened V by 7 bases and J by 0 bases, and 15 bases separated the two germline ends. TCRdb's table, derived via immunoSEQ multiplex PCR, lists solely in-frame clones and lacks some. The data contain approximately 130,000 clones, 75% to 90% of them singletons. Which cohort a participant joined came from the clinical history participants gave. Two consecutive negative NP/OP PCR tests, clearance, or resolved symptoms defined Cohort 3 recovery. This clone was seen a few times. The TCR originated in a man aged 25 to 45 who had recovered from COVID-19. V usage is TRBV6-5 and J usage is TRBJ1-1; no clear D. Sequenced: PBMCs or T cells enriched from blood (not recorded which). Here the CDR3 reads CASIVGSSMNTEAFF. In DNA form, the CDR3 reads TGTGCCAGCATCGTTGGTAGCAGCATGAACACTGAAGCTTTCTTT.